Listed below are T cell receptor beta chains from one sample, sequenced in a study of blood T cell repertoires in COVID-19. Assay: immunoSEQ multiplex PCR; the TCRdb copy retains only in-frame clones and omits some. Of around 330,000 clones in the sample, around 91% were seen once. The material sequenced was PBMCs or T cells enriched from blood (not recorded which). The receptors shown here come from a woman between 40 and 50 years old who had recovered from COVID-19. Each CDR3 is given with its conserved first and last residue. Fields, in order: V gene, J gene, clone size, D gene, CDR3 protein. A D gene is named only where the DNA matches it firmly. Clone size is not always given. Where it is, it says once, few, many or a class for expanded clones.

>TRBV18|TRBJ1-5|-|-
CASSPPLVPEPQHF
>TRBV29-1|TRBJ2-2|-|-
CSVQPDRNTGELFF
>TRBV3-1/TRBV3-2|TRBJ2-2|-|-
CASSQGSEGGELFF
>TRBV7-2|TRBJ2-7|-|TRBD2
CASSARLAGYEQYF
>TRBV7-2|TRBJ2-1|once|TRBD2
CASSFQRVLAGVGEQFF
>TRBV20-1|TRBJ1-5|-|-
CSASSYSNQPQHF
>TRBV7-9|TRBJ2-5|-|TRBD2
CASSPQSGRETQYF
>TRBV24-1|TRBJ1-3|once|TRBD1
CATSDQTGGRRNTIYF
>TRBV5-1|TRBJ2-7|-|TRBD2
CASSSGTSGGVYEQYF
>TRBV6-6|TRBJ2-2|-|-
CASSLGRGSTGELFF
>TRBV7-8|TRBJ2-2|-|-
CASSLRGGELFF
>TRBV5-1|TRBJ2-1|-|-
CASSLVLRVGFNEQFF
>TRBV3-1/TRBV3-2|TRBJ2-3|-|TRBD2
CASSGPRLAGVDTQYF
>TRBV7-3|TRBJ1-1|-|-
CASSLQGGMNTEAFF
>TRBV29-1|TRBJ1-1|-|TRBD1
CSAEQGTKAFF
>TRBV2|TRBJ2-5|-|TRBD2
CASSGLARVETQYF
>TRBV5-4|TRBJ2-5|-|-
CASSSRWSAETQYF
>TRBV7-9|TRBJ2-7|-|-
CASSLGGGGKGYEQYF
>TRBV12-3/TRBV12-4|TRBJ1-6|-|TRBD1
CASSSTGGSPLHF
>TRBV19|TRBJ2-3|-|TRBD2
CASGRASGGATDTQYF
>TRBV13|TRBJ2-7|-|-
CASSLEPDNPTYEQYF
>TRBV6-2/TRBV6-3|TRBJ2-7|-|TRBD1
CASSWTGGYEQYF
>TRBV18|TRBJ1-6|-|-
CASSLLPFETDSSPLHF
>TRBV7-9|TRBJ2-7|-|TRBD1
CASSFGQGEQYF
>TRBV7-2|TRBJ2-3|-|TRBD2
CASSIAGGVTQYF
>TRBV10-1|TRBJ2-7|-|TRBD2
CASSASGGLRDEQYF
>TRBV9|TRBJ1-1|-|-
CASSVATGQAEAFF
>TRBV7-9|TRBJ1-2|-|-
CASSSRKAEHYGYTF
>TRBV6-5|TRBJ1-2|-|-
CASSFGEYYGYTF
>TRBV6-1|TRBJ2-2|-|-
CASSAIGGRLENGELFF
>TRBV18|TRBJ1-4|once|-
CASSPQGLDNEKLFF
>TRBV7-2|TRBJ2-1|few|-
CASSPDSSSYNEQFF
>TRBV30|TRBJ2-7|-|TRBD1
CAWSPGTGGWEQYF
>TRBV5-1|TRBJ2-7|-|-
CASSLRLDGYEQYF
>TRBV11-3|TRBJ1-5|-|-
CASSFHRVYSNQPQHF
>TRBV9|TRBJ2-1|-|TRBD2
CASSLTSGSLDEQFF
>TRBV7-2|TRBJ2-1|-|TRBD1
CASSLGTGSYNEQFF
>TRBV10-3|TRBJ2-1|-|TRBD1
CATLDRGGNEQFF
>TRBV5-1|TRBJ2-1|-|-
CASSLDQGTYNEQFF
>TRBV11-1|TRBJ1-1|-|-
CASSTARGGTEAFF
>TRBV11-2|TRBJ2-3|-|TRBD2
CASSDGLAGGTDTQYF
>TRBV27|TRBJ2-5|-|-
CASSPTGWETQYF
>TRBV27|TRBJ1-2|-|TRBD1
CASSLILGTGDPNYGYTF
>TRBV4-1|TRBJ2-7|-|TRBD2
CASSFNPGGYFEQYF
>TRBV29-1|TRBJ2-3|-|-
CSVSNRADTQYF
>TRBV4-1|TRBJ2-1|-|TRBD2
CASSQATLGLAVYNEQFF
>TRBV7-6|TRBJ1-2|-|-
CASSPDINYGYTF
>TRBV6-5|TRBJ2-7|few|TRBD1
CASSSGQRYEQYF
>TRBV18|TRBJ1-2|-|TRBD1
CASSPPGGYGYTF